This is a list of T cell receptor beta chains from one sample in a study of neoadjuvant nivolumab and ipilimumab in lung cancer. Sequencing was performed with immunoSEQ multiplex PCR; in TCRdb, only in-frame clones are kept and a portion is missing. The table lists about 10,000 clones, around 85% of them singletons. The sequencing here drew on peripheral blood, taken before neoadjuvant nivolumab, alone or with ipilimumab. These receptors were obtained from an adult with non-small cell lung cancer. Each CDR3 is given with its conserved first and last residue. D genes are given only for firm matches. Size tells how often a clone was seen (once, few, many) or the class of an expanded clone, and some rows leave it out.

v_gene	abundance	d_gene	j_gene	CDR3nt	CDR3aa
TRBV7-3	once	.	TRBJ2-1	TGTGCCAGCAGCTTAGCCAAGAGCTCCTACAATGAGCAGTTCTTC	CASSLAKSSYNEQFF
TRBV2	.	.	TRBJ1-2	TGTGCCAGCAGTGTAGAAGGGGGAGACTATGGCTACACCTTC	CASSVEGGDYGYTF
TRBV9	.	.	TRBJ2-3	TGTGCCAGCAGCGTCGGGTTCACAGATACGCAGTATTTT	CASSVGFTDTQYF
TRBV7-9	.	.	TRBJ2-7	TGTGCCAGCAGCTTAGACCCGGCGTCCTCCTACGAGCAGTACTTC	CASSLDPASSYEQYF
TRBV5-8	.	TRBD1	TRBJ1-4	TGTGCCAGCAGTGCCGGGACAGGGCACGTATTTTTT	CASSAGTGHVFF
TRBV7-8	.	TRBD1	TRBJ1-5	TGTGCCAGCAGCTTATTACAGGGGGCACGTCAGCCCCAGCATTTT	CASSLLQGARQPQHF
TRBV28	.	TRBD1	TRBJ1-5	TGTGCCAGCAGGGCTCCGGGACAGAATCAGCCCCAGCATTTT	CASRAPGQNQPQHF
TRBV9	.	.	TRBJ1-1	TGTGCCAGCAGCGCTAGACCGAACACTGAAGCTTTCTTT	CASSARPNTEAFF
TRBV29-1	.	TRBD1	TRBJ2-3	TGCAGCGTTGATTCACCAACAGGGGGAGATACGCAGTATTTT	CSVDSPTGGDTQYF
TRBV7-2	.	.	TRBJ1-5	TGTGCCAGCAGCTTAGCGGGGGGAGGCAATCAGCCCCAGCATTTT	CASSLAGGGNQPQHF
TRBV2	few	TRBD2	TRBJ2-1	TGTGCCAGCACTGGACTAGCGGGAGTCGGCAATGAGCAGTTCTTC	CASTGLAGVGNEQFF
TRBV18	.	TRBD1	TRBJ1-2	TGTGCCAGCTCACCACCGACAGGGGTCTATGGCTACACCTTC	CASSPPTGVYGYTF
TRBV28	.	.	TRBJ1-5	TGTGCCAGCAGTTTTAGGCAGCCCCAGCATTTT	CASSFRQPQHF
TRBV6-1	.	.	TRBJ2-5	TGTGCCAGCAGTGAAGCAGGGGGGAGCCAAGAGACCCAGTACTTC	CASSEAGGSQETQYF
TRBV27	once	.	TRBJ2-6	TGTGCCAGCGGATCGAACTCTGGGGCCAACGTCCTGACTTTC	CASGSNSGANVLTF
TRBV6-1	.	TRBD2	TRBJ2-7	TGTGCCAGCAGTGCCCAGTCCGGGACTAGCGGCTTTGCCTACGAGCAGTACTTC	CASSAQSGTSGFAYEQYF
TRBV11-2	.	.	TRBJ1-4	TGTGCCAGCAGCTTATTAATCGCCGGGGGGGACTATGAAAAACTGTTTTTT	CASSLLIAGGDYEKLFF
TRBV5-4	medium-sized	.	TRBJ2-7	TGTGCCAGCAGCTTGGCCCGGGGCTCCTACGAGCAGTACTTC	CASSLARGSYEQYF
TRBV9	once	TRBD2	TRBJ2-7	TGTGCCAGCAGCGTCGGGACTAGCGGCTACGAGCAGTACTTC	CASSVGTSGYEQYF
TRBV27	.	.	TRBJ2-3	TGTGCCAGCGGGGCCTCCGATGAAATGCAGTATTTT	CASGASDEMQYF
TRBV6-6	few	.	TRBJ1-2	TGTGCCAGCAGTTACGGGGCGGATGGCTACACCTTC	CASSYGADGYTF
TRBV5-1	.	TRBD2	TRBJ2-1	TGCGCCAGCAGAACCGGGACTAGCGGGTTCGAGAATGAGCAGTTCTTC	CASRTGTSGFENEQFF
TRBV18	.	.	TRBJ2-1	TGTGCCAGCTCACCAGGGGGTGAGCAGTTCTTC	CASSPGGEQFF
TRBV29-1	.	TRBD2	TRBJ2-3	TGCAGCGGGCTTAGCGGGAGGGGCGCCACAGATACGCAGTATTTT	CSGLSGRGATDTQYF
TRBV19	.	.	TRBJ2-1	TGTGCCAGTAGTGTGGGACCCATCAATGAGCAGTTCTTC	CASSVGPINEQFF
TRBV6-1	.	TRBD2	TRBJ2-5	TGTGCCAGCAGTGCCTCACTAGCGGGAGGGCATGGAGAGACCCAGTACTTC	CASSASLAGGHGETQYF
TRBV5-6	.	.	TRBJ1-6	TGTGCCAGCAGCTTCTCGGCGGGTAATTCACCCCTCCACTTT	CASSFSAGNSPLHF
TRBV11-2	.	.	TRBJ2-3	TGTGCCAGCAGCTTGAGTCCGATAAGCACAGATACGCAGTATTTT	CASSLSPISTDTQYF
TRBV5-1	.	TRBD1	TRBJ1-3	TGCGCCAGCAGCTACGGAGGACAGGGAGCGGACACCATATATTTT	CASSYGGQGADTIYF
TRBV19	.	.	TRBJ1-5	TGTGCCAGTAGTGTCGGGGAGCCTTGGGTTAGCAATCAGCCCCAGCATTTT	CASSVGEPWVSNQPQHF
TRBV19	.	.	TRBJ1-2	TGTGCCAGTAGTCGGCAGGGAATCTATGGCTACACCTTC	CASSRQGIYGYTF
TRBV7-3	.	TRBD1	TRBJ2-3	TGTGCCAGCAGCACTCAGGGGGCGAGGACAGATACGCAGTATTTT	CASSTQGARTDTQYF
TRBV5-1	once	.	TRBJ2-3	TGCGCCAGCAGCTTTGGTCTCAGTAAAAGCACAGATACGCAGTATTTT	CASSFGLSKSTDTQYF
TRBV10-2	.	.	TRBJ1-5	TGCGCCAGCACTTCCGGCTCGAAGGGGAGCAATCAGCCCCAGCATTTT	CASTSGSKGSNQPQHF
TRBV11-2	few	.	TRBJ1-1	TGTGCCAGCAGCTTAGTTGGATCGGGTATCACTGAAGCTTTCTTT	CASSLVGSGITEAFF
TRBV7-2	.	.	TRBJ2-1	TGTGCCAGCAGCTTAGACAAGGGTACCTACAATGAGCAGTTCTTC	CASSLDKGTYNEQFF
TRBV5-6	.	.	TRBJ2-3	TGTGCCACCGAACTACAGGGCCCTAGCACAGATACGCAGTATTTT	CATELQGPSTDTQYF
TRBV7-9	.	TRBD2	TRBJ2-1	TGTGCCAGCACCCCCTGGCGGACTAGCGGGAGGAATGAGCAGTTCTTC	CASTPWRTSGRNEQFF
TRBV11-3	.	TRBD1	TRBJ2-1	TGTGCCAGCAGCTTAGGGTTGACAGGGAACGACAATGAGCAGTTCTTC	CASSLGLTGNDNEQFF
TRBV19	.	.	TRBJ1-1	TGTGCCAGTAGTATGGTTAACACTGAAGCTTTCTTT	CASSMVNTEAFF
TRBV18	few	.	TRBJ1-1	TGTGCCAGCTCACCACTCCGGGGGCTGACTGAAGCTTTCTTT	CASSPLRGLTEAFF
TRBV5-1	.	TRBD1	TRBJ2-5	TGCGCCAGCAGCTTGGGACAGGGATTTCAAGAGACCCAGTACTTC	CASSLGQGFQETQYF
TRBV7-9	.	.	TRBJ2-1	TGTGCCAGCAGCTTAGGCAGGGGAGATGAGCAGTTCTTC	CASSLGRGDEQFF
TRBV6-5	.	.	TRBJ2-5	TGTGCCAGCAGTTACGCGGGGACTTTCCAAGAGACCCAGTACTTC	CASSYAGTFQETQYF
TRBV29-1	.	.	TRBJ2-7	TGCAGCGTAAACAACCCCGAAAGGATGGGCGACTACGAGCAGTACTTC	CSVNNPERMGDYEQYF
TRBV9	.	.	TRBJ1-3	TGTGCCAGCAGCGTAGCAGAGCCCGGAAACACCATATATTTT	CASSVAEPGNTIYF
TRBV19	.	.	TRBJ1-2	TGTGCCAGTAGTATTACAGGATCCTATGGCTACACCTTC	CASSITGSYGYTF